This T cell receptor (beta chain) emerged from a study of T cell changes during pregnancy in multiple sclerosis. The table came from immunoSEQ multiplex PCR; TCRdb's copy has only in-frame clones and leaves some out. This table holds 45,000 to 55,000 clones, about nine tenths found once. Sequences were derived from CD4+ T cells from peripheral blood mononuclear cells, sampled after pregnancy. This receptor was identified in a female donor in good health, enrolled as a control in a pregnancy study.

CDR3 DNA sequence: TGTGCCAGCAGGTCAACAGGGGGCATGAACACTGAAGCTTTCTTT. This gives the protein CASRSTGGMNTEAFF. The V call is TRBV2, the J call TRBJ1-1, with 9 positions matching TRBD1. CDR1 and CDR2 (germline): SNHLY, FYNNEI. The trim removed 6 bases at V and 0 bases at J, leaving 5 bases unmatched. The CDR3 is made up of 15 amino acids.